Listed here are 23 T cell receptor beta chains from one sample, sequenced in a study of blood T cells in healthy people across ages. It was with a sample-barcoded 5' primer and a J-beta primer mix that a second PCR of about 7 to 12 cycles was run. TCRdb reprocessed the 5' RACE reads with MiXCR, giving one entry per CDR3 protein. The table includes approximately 1,700,000 distinct CDR3 sequences, roughly two fifths detected once. Sequenced material: blood. The receptors here all came from a human donor in good health.

This clonotype was seen a few times. V is TRBV29-1 and J is TRBJ2-1, with 7 nucleotides matching TRBD2. Germline CDR1 SQVTM, CDR2 ANQGSEA. CDR3 length equals 15 residues. The V and J ends lost 7 bases and 12 bases, in that order; junction bases with no gene match: 21. CDR3 coding DNA: TGCAGCGCAAGCCCGGGACTATTATCTGAGAGTGGGCAGTTCTTC. This encodes CSASPGLLSESGQFF.

The V call is TRBV7-2, the J call TRBJ1-2; 8 nucleotides match TRBD1. Germline CDR1 reads SGHTA; CDR2 reads FQGNSA. The CDR3 is 18 residues long. Trimming took 5 bases from V and 1 from J; bases not matched to a gene: 15. The DNA for the CDR3 is TGTGCCAGCAGCGCTAGGCAGGGGGCGGTCTCCTTTAACTATGGCTACACCTTC. Translating it yields CASSARQGAVSFNYGYTF.

The chain joins TRBV4-1 to TRBJ1-2; no definite D call. The ends were cut back, 1 base at V and 0 bases at J, with 12 bases in the middle. In germline, CDR1 is MGHRA, CDR2 YSYEKL. This CDR3 has 16 residues. In DNA, the CDR3 is TGCGCCAGCAGCCAAGGTGGCTTACTAGCTAACTATGGCTACACCTTC. Its protein product is CASSQGGLLANYGYTF.

The chain couples TRBV5-5 to TRBJ2-5, with 7 nucleotides matching TRBD1. CDR3 length equals 16 residues. V lost 6 bases, J lost 3 bases, and 14 bases stayed unmatched. The germline CDR1 and CDR2 sequences are SGHKS and YYEKEE (reference sequence). In DNA, the CDR3 is TGTGCCAGCATCCCCTCCACCGGGACAGCAGAAGAGACCCAGTACTTC. This codes for CASIPSTGTAEETQYF. Looking up the rest from reference TRBV5-5 and TRBJ2-5 gives the full variable domain: DAGVTQSPTHLIKTRGQQVTLRCSPISGHKSVSWYQQVLGQGPQFIFQYYEKEERGRGNFPDRFSARQFPNYSSELNVNALLLGDSALYLCASIPSTGTAEETQYFGPGTRLLVL.

V usage is TRBV24-1 and J usage is TRBJ1-2; 8 bases agree with TRBD1. Trimming removed 5 bases from V and 4 bases from J; junction bases left unmatched: 5. The length of the CDR3 is 14 residues. Germline values: CDR1 KGHDR, CDR2 SFDVKD. CDR3 residues: CATSGGTGLYGYTF. The CDR3 bases are TGTGCCACCAGTGGCGGGACAGGCCTCTATGGCTACACCTTC.

This clonotype has only a few counts. The V call is TRBV20-1, the J call TRBJ2-5; 7 nucleotides match TRBD2. V shed 1 base, J shed 7 bases, and the junction held 15 bases outside the gene matches. The CDR3 is 16 amino acids. Germline CDR1 and CDR2: DFQATT and SNEGSKA (reference sequence). DNA for the CDR3: TGCAGTGCTAGAGGGGGCTCTAGCGGTTGGGGAGGGACCCAGTACTTC. Translated, it gives CSARGGSSGWGGTQYF.

V usage is TRBV20-1 and J usage is TRBJ2-3; D remains unclear. The germline CDR1 and CDR2 sequences are DFQATT and SNEGSKA (reference sequence). V lost 5 bases and J 3 bases, leaving 12 bases between the germline ends. The CDR3 spans 13 residues. CDR3 coding DNA: TGCAGTGCTCCCTCGTCCACGACAGATACGCAGTATTTT. This encodes CSAPSSTTDTQYF.

A few counts support this clonotype. The chain employs TRBV24-1 and TRBJ2-1, with D unresolved. Germline CDR1 reads KGHDR; CDR2 reads SFDVKD. The CDR3 is 11 residues long. V was pared by 9 bases and J by 7 bases, with 9 bases between. The CDR3 coding sequence is TGTGCCACCGGTGTGGGAAATGAGCAGTTCTTC. Amino acid sequence: CATGVGNEQFF.

The V call is TRBV5-5, the J call TRBJ2-4; D is undetermined. The J call may be incorrect, as the DNA end agrees better with TRBJ2-7. The CDR3 runs 12 residues. In germline, CDR1 is SGHKS, CDR2 YYEKEE (reference sequence). CDR3: CASSLHDYEQYF. The CDR3 DNA is TGTGCCAGCAGCTTGCATGATTACGAGCAGTACTTC.

This clonotype was picked up a small number of times. V usage is TRBV7-9 and J usage is TRBJ1-2; tentative D call: TRBD1 (5 bases). Trimming took 4 bases from V and 8 from J, leaving 17 bases between them. The germline V gene encodes CDR1 SEHNR and CDR2 FQNEAQ (reference sequence). The CDR3 length is 14 residues. CDR3 amino acids: CASSSTAGKLGYTF. The CDR3 region has the DNA TGTGCCAGCAGCTCAACCGCAGGGAAGCTAGGCTACACCTTC.

The rearrangement uses TRBV2 and TRBJ2-3; unclear D gene. V shed 2 bases and J shed 0 bases, with 12 bases lying between them. Germline V gives CDR1 SNHLY, CDR2 FYNNEI. The CDR3 is made up of 16 amino acids. DNA of the CDR3: TGTGCCAGCAGTGAACTACGCGGCCCCAGCACAGATACGCAGTATTTT. Residues: CASSELRGPSTDTQYF.

This clonotype has more than one count but fewer than ten. The CDR3 nucleotides read TGCGCCAGCAGCCAAGAACTAGGTTGGGGACCCCAAGAGACCCAGTACTTC. It yields the protein CASSQELGWGPQETQYF. The V call is TRBV4-3, the J call TRBJ2-5; D may correspond to TRBD1 or TRBD2 (5 bases each). Germline CDR1 and CDR2: LGHNA and YSLEER. CDR3 size: 17 residues. V lost 0 bases and J 1 base, leaving 15 bases between the germline ends.

This clonotype was found many times. The V and J genes are TRBV28 and TRBJ2-1; 9 bases match TRBD1. The CDR3 extends over 15 amino acids. Per the germline V gene, CDR1 is MDHEN and CDR2 is SYDVKM. After removal of 5 bases from V and 2 bases from J, the junction contained 4 bases not matched to a gene. CDR3 nucleotides: TGTGCCAGCAGTCCCCGGGACAGGGCCTACAATGAGCAGTTCTTC. It yields the protein CASSPRDRAYNEQFF.

The chain couples TRBV20-1 to TRBJ2-7, with D uncertain. CDR1 DFQATT and CDR2 SNEGSKA come from the germline V gene (reference sequence). V gave up 1 base and J gave up 2 bases, with 9 bases separating them. This CDR3 comprises 13 residues. Written as DNA, the CDR3 is TGCAGTGCTAGAGGTAGGTACCCCTACGAGCAGTACTTC. Protein sequence: CSARGRYPYEQYF.

This clonotype was found a few times. The chain is built from TRBV4-2 and TRBJ2-1; 8 nucleotides match TRBD2. The V segment lost 0 bases and the J segment 15 bases; nucleotides outside the gene matches: 10. The germline V gene encodes CDR1 LGHNA and CDR2 YNFKEQ. The CDR3 covers 14 residues. This CDR3 is CASSQELSGGNSFF. The CDR3, as DNA: TGTGCCAGCAGCCAAGAACTCAGCGGGGGAAATTCGTTCTTC.

The gene calls are TRBV5-6 and TRBJ1-1; D is uncertain. The CDR3 sequence is 13 residues long. V lost 1 base to trimming and J lost 6 bases, with 10 bases between them. Per the germline V gene, CDR1 is SGHDT and CDR2 is YYEEEE. The CDR3, as DNA: TGTGCCAGCAGCTTGTGGGGTCTTCCTGAAGCTTTCTTT. Amino acids: CASSLWGLPEAFF. Looking up the rest from reference TRBV5-6 and TRBJ1-1 gives the full variable domain: DAGVTQSPTHLIKTRGQQVTLRCSPKSGHDTVSWYQQALGQGPQFIFQYYEEEERQRGNFPDRFSGHQFPNYSSELNVNALLLGDSALYLCASSLWGLPEAFFGQGTRLTVV.

This clonotype was seen a few times. The V call is TRBV7-9, the J call TRBJ2-5, with TRBD1 matching over 8 bases. The J call may be wrong; the DNA end is better matched by TRBJ2-7. The CDR3 contains 11 residues. The germline V gene encodes CDR1 SEHNR and CDR2 FQNEAQ (reference sequence). The CDR3 bases are TGTGCCAGCAGCGGGACAGGCGAGCAGTACTTC. Protein sequence: CASSGTGEQYF.

The chain uses TRBV20-1 and TRBJ2-1; either TRBD1 or TRBD2 may fit D (6 bases each). Germline-derived CDR1 and CDR2 are DFQATT and SNEGSKA (reference sequence). The CDR3 contains 17 residues. V shed 5 bases and J shed 0 bases, with 20 bases lying between them. CDR3 coding DNA: TGCAGTGCTCCCGGGGGCGTGACTAGGAGCTCCTACAATGAGCAGTTCTTC. Protein product: CSAPGGVTRSSYNEQFF.

This chain joins TRBV5-1 and TRBJ1-1, with D hard to call. The CDR3 is made up of 15 amino acids. Per germline, CDR1 SGHRS and CDR2 YFSETQ. The V gene lost 4 bases and the J gene lost 5 bases, with 18 bases spanning the gap. The CDR3 here is CASSEDGLVLTEAFF. The CDR3 DNA sequence: TGCGCCAGCAGCGAGGACGGGCTCGTATTAACTGAAGCTTTCTTT.

This clonotype was seen a few times. V gene TRBV12-3 or TRBV12-4 combines with J gene TRBJ2-1; D unclear. Trimming left V 1 base short and J 2 bases short, with 9 bases between. The CDR3 contains 15 residues. DNA for the CDR3: TGTGCCAGCAGTTTAGATGGCAGGACCTACAATGAGCAGTTCTTC. Translated: CASSLDGRTYNEQFF.

This clonotype has a handful of counts. The chain recombines TRBV20-1 with TRBJ2-1; 8 positions match TRBD2. Germline CDR1 and CDR2: DFQATT and SNEGSKA (reference sequence). Unmatched junction bases numbered 14, after V lost 1 base and J lost 0 bases. CDR3 size: 19 residues. Here the CDR3 reads CSARAAGGGYFSSYNEQFF. The CDR3 bases are TGCAGTGCTAGAGCCGCGGGCGGGGGGTACTTCAGCTCCTACAATGAGCAGTTCTTC.

This clonotype was observed a handful of times. The chain carries TRBV5-1 and TRBJ2-5, with D possibly being TRBD1 or TRBD2 (6 bases each). Trimming left V 0 bases short and J 1 base short, with 10 bases between. There are 15 residues in the CDR3. Germline V gene lookup returns CDR1 SGHRS and CDR2 YFSETQ. CDR3 amino acids: CASSLGGATQETQYF. The DNA of the CDR3 is TGCGCCAGCAGCTTGGGGGGGGCAACCCAAGAGACCCAGTACTTC. Supplemented by reference TRBV5-1 and TRBJ2-5, the full variable domain reads KAGVTQTPRYLIKTRGQQVTLSCSPISGHRSVSWYQQTPGQGLQFLFEYFSETQRNKGNFPGRFSGRQFSNSRSEMNVSTLELGDSALYLCASSLGGATQETQYFGPGTRLLVL.

The chain employs TRBV12-3 or TRBV12-4 and TRBJ1-2, with a weak D call TRBD1 (6 bases). This CDR3 has 14 residues. V was clipped by 3 bases and J by 4 bases, with 12 bases between them. Here the CDR3 reads CASSLNSRGYGYTF. CDR3 coding DNA: TGTGCCAGCAGTTTGAACTCCAGGGGCTATGGCTACACCTTC.